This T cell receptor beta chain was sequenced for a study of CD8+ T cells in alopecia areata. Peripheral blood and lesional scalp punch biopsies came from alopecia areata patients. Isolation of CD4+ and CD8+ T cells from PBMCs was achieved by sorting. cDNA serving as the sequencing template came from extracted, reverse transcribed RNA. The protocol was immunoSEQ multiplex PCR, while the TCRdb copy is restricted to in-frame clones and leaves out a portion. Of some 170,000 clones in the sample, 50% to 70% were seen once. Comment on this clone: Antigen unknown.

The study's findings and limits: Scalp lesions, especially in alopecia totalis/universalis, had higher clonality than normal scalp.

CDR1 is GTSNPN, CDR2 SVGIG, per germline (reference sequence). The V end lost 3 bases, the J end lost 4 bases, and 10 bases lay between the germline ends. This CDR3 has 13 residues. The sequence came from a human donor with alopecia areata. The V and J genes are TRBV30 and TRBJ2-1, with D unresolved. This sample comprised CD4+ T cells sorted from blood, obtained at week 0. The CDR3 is CAWSPQAYNEQFF. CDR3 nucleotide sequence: TGTGCCTGGAGCCCCCAGGCTTACAATGAGCAGTTCTTC. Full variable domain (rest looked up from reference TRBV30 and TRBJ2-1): SQTIHQWPATLVQPVGSPLSLECTVEGTSNPNLYWYRQAAGRGLQLLFYSVGIGQISSEVPQNLSASRPQDRQFILSSKKLLLSDSGFYLCAWSPQAYNEQFFGPGTRLTVL.